This TCR beta chain was sequenced during a study of blood T cell repertoires in COVID-19. The CDR3 totals 14 residues. Trimming cost V 0 bases and J 3 bases, with 9 bases left between them. CDR1 and CDR2 (germline): MGHRA, YSYEKL. Repertoires were generated with immunoSEQ multiplex PCR, while TCRdb's copy carries only in-frame clones and drops some. The sample records more than 80,000 clones, about four fifths being singletons. The sequenced sample consisted of peripheral blood. The genes are TRBV4-1 and TRBJ2-7, with D possibly being TRBD1 (5 bases). This clonotype was sampled from an older woman with acute or convalescent COVID-19. The CDR3 loop is CASSQDQDIYEQYF. CDR3 nucleotide sequence: TGCGCCAGCAGCCAAGATCAGGACATCTACGAGCAGTACTTC.